This is a list of T cell receptor beta chains from one sample in a study of blood T cell repertoires in COVID-19. Only in-frame clones appear in the TCRdb table, and some are missing; sequencing was by immunoSEQ multiplex PCR. The sample shows approximately 110,000 clones, around 89% of them seen only once. Sequencing input: peripheral blood. The receptors were gathered from an elderly woman with acute or convalescent COVID-19. CDR3s leave out the opening cysteine and the closing phenylalanine or tryptophan. Fields, in order: V gene, J gene, clone size, CDR3 protein. Clone size, where shown, is once, few, many, or a class for clones that have expanded.

TRBV18	TRBJ2-1	-	ASSPPNGLAAPNEQF
TRBV18	TRBJ1-4	-	ASSPRTGVNEKLF
TRBV27	TRBJ2-2	few	ASRRRPNTGELF
TRBV12-3/TRBV12-4	TRBJ2-1	-	ASSFGGPVEQF
TRBV10-3	TRBJ1-2	-	AISETGLDGYT
TRBV5-6	TRBJ1-2	-	ASRGRPQANYGYT
TRBV5-1	TRBJ1-6	-	ASRWTGDSPLH
TRBV12-3/TRBV12-4	TRBJ1-1	-	ASSLGGNTEAF
TRBV7-2	TRBJ2-2	-	ASSLGSSGGGELF
TRBV6-5	TRBJ2-1	-	ASSYSRWGLDNEQF
TRBV5-1	TRBJ2-3	-	ASSLGTSGDSTDTQY
TRBV2	TRBJ1-6	-	ASSGQGALHNSPLH
TRBV5-1	TRBJ1-1	-	ASSEGQANTEAF
TRBV10-1	TRBJ2-2	-	AKPERGTSGANTGELF
TRBV5-1	TRBJ2-1	-	ASSLEEAGYYNEQF
TRBV6-5	TRBJ1-5	-	ASSNFNQPQH
TRBV11-2	TRBJ2-1	-	ASSSSFLGLARNEQF
TRBV11-3	TRBJ2-7	-	ASSLEGGEQY
TRBV6-2/TRBV6-3	TRBJ2-1	once	ASSYPSGPYNEQF
TRBV11-2	TRBJ2-7	-	ASSLGKGGPSPSYEQY
TRBV19	TRBJ1-2	-	ASSISTANYGYT
TRBV6-5	TRBJ1-3	-	ASSSPAGGRNTIY
TRBV19	TRBJ1-1	-	ASLGQMNTEAF
TRBV29-1	TRBJ2-5	-	SAGSAGGLETQY
TRBV19	TRBJ1-5	-	ASSITGNQPQH
TRBV21-1	TRBJ1-5	-	ASDGPEREPQH
TRBV3-1/TRBV3-2	TRBJ2-1	-	ASSQGTSFNEQF
TRBV28	TRBJ1-1	-	ASSFYREKAF
TRBV2	TRBJ1-2	-	ASKVGRASGYT
TRBV4-1	TRBJ2-1	-	ASSQPDRVPYNEQF
TRBV9	TRBJ2-2	few	ASSVGPDRVGTGELF
TRBV6-5	TRBJ2-1	-	ASSLQGYNEQF
TRBV7-6	TRBJ2-7	once	ASSRETVTYEQY
TRBV11-2	TRBJ2-1	-	ASSFQRGNEQF
TRBV13	TRBJ1-2	-	ASSLPGHQGYT
TRBV5-5	TRBJ2-5	-	ASSLAWSVSQETQY
TRBV9	TRBJ2-3	-	ASSDPGQGRTIDTQY
TRBV10-3	TRBJ1-5	once	AISDSGAQPQH
TRBV10-3	TRBJ2-7	-	AISGGLIPYEQY
TRBV18	TRBJ2-3	-	ASSPRDRRLSTDTQY
TRBV6-5	TRBJ2-3	-	ASMIDYYADTQY
TRBV5-1	TRBJ2-1	-	ASSLGGGGSYNEQF
TRBV3-1/TRBV3-2	TRBJ2-7	-	ASSPPGKRGVGQY
TRBV13	TRBJ2-2	-	ASSGGGLGTGELF
TRBV19	TRBJ1-1	-	ASSSGQGAF